This TCR beta chain was sequenced during a study of cytomegalovirus exposure and HLA in healthy donors. This clone was observed once. PCR involved 60 Vbeta and 13 Jbeta primers. Sequenced by immunoSEQ multiplex PCR; TCRdb stores in-frame clones only, minus some. The sample holds some 130,000 clones, 65% to 80% seen once. The CDR3 is made up of 17 amino acids. Germline V gene sequence: CDR1 ENHRY, CDR2 SYGVKD. Trimming at V came to 3 bases and at J to 4 bases, leaving 9 bases not matched to a gene. The clonotype comes from a woman aged 40 to 50 in good health and CMV-seronegative. Sequences were obtained from PBMCs. This chain links TRBV10-3 with TRBJ2-1, with 10 bases that match TRBD2. CDR3 in DNA: TGTGCCATCAGTGACCCTAGCGGGAGAACCCCTTACAATGAGCAGTTCTTC. Its protein is CAISDPSGRTPYNEQFF.